This T cell receptor (beta chain) was sequenced for a study of blood T cells in healthy people across ages (dated by TCRdb to 2015 to 2017). Regarding the study in general: In model experiments, template switching captured about one uniquely barcoded TCR beta cDNA molecule for every two T cells. To track age-related changes in TCR beta repertoire diversity, the study relied on deep sequencing normalized with unique cDNA molecular identifiers. Donors were grouped into four age groups: young (average approximately 16 years), middle-aged (around 39), aged (roughly 67) and long-lived (approximately 75). To avoid experimental bias, donors of different ages were randomly spread across the sequencing lanes. The study analyzed two additional independent replicas of 1 million unique cDNA reads from the same blood draw for two donors, one aged 18 to 29 and one aged 80 or older.

Points on this clonotype: Its antigen is not yet known. Within one base of it there is no much larger clone, and no base qualities were kept.

The donors were roughly 39 Caucasian individuals from Russia, aged roughly 6 to 95 years, who were systemically healthy. About 10 milliliters of peripheral blood were collected from each donor into EDTA-treated Vacutainer tubes. Ficoll-Paque density-gradient centrifugation was used to isolate PBMCs, with at least 7 million per sample. Trizol reagent was used to extract total RNA from the PBMCs, yielding at least 5 micrograms per sample. Naive CD45RAhigh/CD27high T cell percentages were measured by flow cytometry on a PBMC aliquot from every donor. Library generation was performed with 5' RACE. The sequencing machine was an Illumina HiSeq 2500. A second PCR of about 7 to 12 cycles was performed with a sample-barcoded 5' primer and a J-beta primer mix. A template-switch 5' adaptor carrying 12 random nucleotides introduced a unique molecular identifier onto each TCR beta cDNA molecule. Each sample yielded at least 3 million CDR3-containing paired-end reads. All of the RNA was converted into first-strand cDNA using the Mint cDNA synthesis kit, with a TRBC-specific oligonucleotide serving as the primer. All cDNA was treated with uracil-DNA glycosylase and then went through a first 18-cycle PCR with the universal primers M1SS and BC2_uni_R. In the original analysis: Normalization of each sample was performed by random selection of 1 million high-quality reads, each carrying a distinct molecular identifier. Reads with shared molecular identifiers were discarded instead of being binned into consensus sequences. MiTCR, run with a Q25 quality threshold and the strictest error-elimination algorithm, handled CDR3 identification, clonotype clustering and error correction. A nonparametric unseen species model using Euler transformation provided a lower-bound estimate of total TCR beta diversity. Using fastp at Q25 and MiXCR, TCRdb reprocessed the public reads and kept productive beta chains. Duplicate CDR3 protein sequences are folded into a single record with the most common DNA and genes. TCRdb's processing, not the authors', yielded these V and J calls. Here the sample has over 1.5 million distinct CDR3 sequences; 40% to 55% occur a single time. The ten largest account for less than 2.5% of the sample.

Beyond this particular receptor, the publication reports: Because the CMV infection status of the donors was unknown, age-related changes in expanded clonotypes may potentially have been confounded. Bulk unsorted PBMC profiling prevented conclusive comparison of naive and antigen-experienced compartments. Observed TCR beta diversity correlated strongly with the percentage of naive T cells measured by flow cytometry. As age increased, observed TCR beta diversity per million T cells dropped in a roughly linear way, and a significant reduction was already evident by age roughly 40. Estimates of total diversity based on one million sequenced T cells were regarded as lower bounds and as underestimates. Compared with the aged group, the long-lived group had more naive CD4+ T cells, fewer expanded clones and increased TCR diversity, a pattern suggesting age selection.

The sample was blood. The source is a middle-aged woman in good health.

The CDR3 sequence is CSATIPPWRHKGYGYTF. The DNA sequence reads TGCAGTGCTACAATCCCCCCTTGGCGCCATAAAGGTTATGGCTACACCTTC. The rearranged chain carries TRBV20-1 and TRBJ1-2; no D gene is confidently identified. Trimming at the junction amounts to 4 bases on V and 5 bases on J, and the germline ends lie 26 bases apart. According to the germline V gene (reference sequence), CDR1 reads DFQATT and CDR2 reads SNEGSKA. Reading from cysteine to phenylalanine, the CDR3 counts 17 amino acids. Kept here is only the CDR3 DNA, which spans 51 bases and is read in frame from base 1.